This T cell receptor (beta chain) stems from a study of T-cell reconstitution after alpha-beta-depleted transplantation in children (dated by TCRdb to 2016 to 2017). Describing the broader study: Using TCR repertoire profiling, the study quantitatively followed how T-cell immune reconstitution unfolded in children after TCRalphabeta/CD19-depleted allogeneic hematopoietic cell transplantation. On the study overall, not on this receptor specifically: The apparently early recovery of alphabetaT-cell counts about two months after transplant reportedly depended on only several hundred rapidly expanded clones that came from non-depleted graft cells. Hyperexpanded clone frequencies declined over subsequent months; after one year, T-cell counts and TCRbeta diversity were mostly attributed to newly produced T cells. In some patients, the high TCRbeta diversity seen at day 60 was put down to recipient T cells and intrathymic progenitors that had survived conditioning.

What the treatment or condition label conveys for this sample: allogeneic hematopoietic cell transplantation with graft depleted of TCRalphabeta T cells and CD19 B cells. Transplant recipients were children who received TCRalphabeta/CD19-depleted allogeneic hematopoietic cell grafts. The CDR3 spans 15 residues, from the cysteine through the phenylalanine. Only the CDR3 portion is preserved as DNA: 45 bases, with reading frame beginning at the first base. V is pared back by 3 bases and J by 5 bases, with 14 bases lying between the germline termini. This clonotype was recorded at least ten times. Its target antigen remains unknown. No base quality values were provided; no much bigger clone lies one nucleotide off. The method was PCR. The run used an Illumina HiSeq 2500. Molecular barcoding was employed in the preparation of TCR libraries, with unique molecular identifiers being used to normalize TCRbeta repertoire quantification. TCRdb reprocessing: public reads trimmed at Q25 with fastp, clones called with MiXCR, in-frame beta chains kept. CDR3 protein duplicates are merged, each entry listing the most common genes and DNA. In this sample the table shows some 150,000 distinct CDR3 sequences, about 8.8% of which occur a single time. Less than 20% of the sample belongs to the ten largest clones.

This specimen consisted of PBMCs, mostly from graft donor cells, obtained 180 days after TCRalphabeta/CD19-depleted stem cell transplant. The rearranged chain carries TRBV12-3 or TRBV12-4 and TRBJ2-1; TRBD1 is possibly the D segment (6 matching bases). This receptor was identified in a female patient between 2 and 10 years old who had a stem cell transplant for congenital amegakaryocytic thrombocytopenia, so the T cells may come from the graft donor. The DNA is TGTGCCAGCAGTTTGAGGCAGGGGAGAGACAATGAGCAGTTCTTC. Translated, this gives CASSLRQGRDNEQFF.